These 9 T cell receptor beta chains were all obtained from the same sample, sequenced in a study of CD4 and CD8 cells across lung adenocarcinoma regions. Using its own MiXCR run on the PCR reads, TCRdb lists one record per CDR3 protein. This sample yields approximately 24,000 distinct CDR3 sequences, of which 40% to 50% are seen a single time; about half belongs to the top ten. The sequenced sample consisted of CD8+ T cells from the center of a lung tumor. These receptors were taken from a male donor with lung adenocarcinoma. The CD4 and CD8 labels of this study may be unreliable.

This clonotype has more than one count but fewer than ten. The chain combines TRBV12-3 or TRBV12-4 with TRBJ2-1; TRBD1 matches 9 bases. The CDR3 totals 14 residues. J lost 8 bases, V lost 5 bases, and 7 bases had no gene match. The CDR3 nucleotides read TGTGCCAGCAGTCCCAGGACAGGGGTCCATGAGCAGTTCTTC. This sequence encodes CASSPRTGVHEQFF.

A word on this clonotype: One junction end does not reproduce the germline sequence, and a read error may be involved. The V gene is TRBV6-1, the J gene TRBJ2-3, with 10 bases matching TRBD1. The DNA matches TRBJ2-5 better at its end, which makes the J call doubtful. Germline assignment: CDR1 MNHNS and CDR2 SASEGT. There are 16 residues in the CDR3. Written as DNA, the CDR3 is TGTGCCAGCGGTGAGGCCGGGACAGGGGACCGAGATACCCAGTACTTC. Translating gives CASGEAGTGDRDTQYF.

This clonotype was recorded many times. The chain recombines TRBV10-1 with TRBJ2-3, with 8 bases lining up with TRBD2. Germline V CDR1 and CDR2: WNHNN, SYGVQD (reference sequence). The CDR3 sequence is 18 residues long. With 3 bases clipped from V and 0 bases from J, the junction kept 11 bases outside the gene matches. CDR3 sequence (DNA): TGCGCCAGCAGTGATACCGGATTTAGCGGGGAAAGCACAGATACGCAGTATTTT. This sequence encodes CASSDTGFSGESTDTQYF.

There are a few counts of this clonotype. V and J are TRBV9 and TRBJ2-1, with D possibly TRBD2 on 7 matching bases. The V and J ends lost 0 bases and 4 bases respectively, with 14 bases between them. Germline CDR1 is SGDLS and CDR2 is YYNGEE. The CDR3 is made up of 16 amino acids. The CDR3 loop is CASSVGGLAAYNEQFF. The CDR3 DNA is TGTGCCAGCAGCGTAGGGGGGCTAGCGGCTTACAATGAGCAGTTCTTC.

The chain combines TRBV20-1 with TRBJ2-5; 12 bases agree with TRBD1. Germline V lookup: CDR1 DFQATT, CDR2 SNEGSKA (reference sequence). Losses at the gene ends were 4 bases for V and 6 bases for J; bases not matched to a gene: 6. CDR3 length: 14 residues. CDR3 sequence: CSATTGQGAKTQYF. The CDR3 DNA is TGCAGTGCTACGACGGGACAGGGGGCTAAGACCCAGTACTTC.

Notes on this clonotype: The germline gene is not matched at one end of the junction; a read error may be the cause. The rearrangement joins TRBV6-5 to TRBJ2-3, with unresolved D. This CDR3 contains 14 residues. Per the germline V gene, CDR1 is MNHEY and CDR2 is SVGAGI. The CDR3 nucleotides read TGTGCCAGCAGTTATCGCCTGATGCAAGAGACGCAGTACTTT. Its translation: CASSYRLMQETQYF.

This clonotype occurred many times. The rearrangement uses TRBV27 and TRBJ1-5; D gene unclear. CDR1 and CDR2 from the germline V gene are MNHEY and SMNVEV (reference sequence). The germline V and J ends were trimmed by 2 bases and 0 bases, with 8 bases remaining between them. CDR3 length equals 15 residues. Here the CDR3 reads CASSLVWSSNQPQHF. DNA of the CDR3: TGTGCCAGCAGTTTAGTCTGGAGTAGCAATCAGCCCCAGCATTTT.

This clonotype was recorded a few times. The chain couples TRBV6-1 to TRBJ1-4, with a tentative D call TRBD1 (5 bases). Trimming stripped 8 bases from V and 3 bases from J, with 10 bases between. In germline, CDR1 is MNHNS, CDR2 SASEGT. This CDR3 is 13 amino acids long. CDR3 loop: CASRGGANEKLFF. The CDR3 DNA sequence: TGTGCCAGCCGGGGGGGAGCTAATGAAAAACTGTTTTTT.

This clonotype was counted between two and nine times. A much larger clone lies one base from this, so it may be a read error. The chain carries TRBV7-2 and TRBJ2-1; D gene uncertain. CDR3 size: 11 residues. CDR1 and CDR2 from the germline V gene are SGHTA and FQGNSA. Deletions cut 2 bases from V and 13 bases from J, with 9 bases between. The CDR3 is CASSLLETQFF. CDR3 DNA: TGTGCCAGCAGCTTATTGGAGACCCAGTTCTTC.